What follows are 21 T cell receptor beta chains derived from one specimen sequenced in a study of OX40 agonist ivuxolimab in advanced cancers. Assay used: immunoSEQ multiplex PCR; TCRdb lists only in-frame clones, some missing. The sample lists some 38,000 clones, around 89% occurring once. The source was CD4+ or CD8+ T cells sorted from blood, collected in a trial of the OX40 agonist ivuxolimab. The receptors stem from an adult with an advanced solid tumor such as melanoma, head and neck, liver or kidney cancer.

Here the CDR3 DNA reads TGCAGCGTCCAACACCAAGAGACCCAGTACTTC. Its translation: CSVQHQETQYF. The chain employs TRBV29-1 and TRBJ2-5; D ambiguous. Germline loops: CDR1 SQVTM, CDR2 ANQGSEA. The CDR3 spans 11 residues. V lost 6 bases to trimming and J lost 0 bases, with 5 bases between them.

The chain combines TRBV15 with TRBJ1-2; D is uncertain. Germline V CDR1 and CDR2: LNHNV, YYDKDF (reference sequence). V lost 0 bases and J 5 bases, leaving 7 bases between the germline ends. The CDR3 runs 13 residues. CDR3 region: CATSRDWVYGYTF. The CDR3, as DNA: TGTGCCACCAGCAGAGACTGGGTTTATGGCTACACCTTC.

J is TRBJ2-5 and V is TRBV2, with TRBD1 matching 8 bases. The V and J ends lost 8 bases and 2 bases, in that order; junction bases with no gene match: 7. CDR1 SNHLY and CDR2 FYNNEI come from the germline V gene. There are 14 residues in the CDR3. CDR3 residues: CASGEDRAQETQYF. The CDR3, as DNA: TGTGCCAGCGGGGAGGACAGGGCTCAAGAGACCCAGTACTTC.

The CDR3 region is CASSLGRANTEAFF. The CDR3, as DNA: TGTGCCAGCAGCTTGGGTCGGGCGAACACTGAAGCTTTCTTT. The gene calls are TRBV5-6 and TRBJ1-1; D call uncertain. V was clipped by 0 bases and J by 1 base, with 7 bases between them. The CDR3 contains 14 residues. From germline, CDR1 is SGHDT and CDR2 YYEEEE.

The chain recombines TRBV27 with TRBJ2-7; TRBD2 matches 7 bases. CDR1 is MNHEY and CDR2 is SMNVEV in the germline V gene (reference sequence). There are 15 residues in the CDR3. Losses at the gene ends were 5 bases for V and 2 bases for J; bases not matched to a gene: 9. The CDR3 bases are TGTGCCAGCAGTCCTGGGAGGGAATCGGCCTACGAGCAGTACTTC. It yields the protein CASSPGRESAYEQYF.

The V call is TRBV6-6, the J call TRBJ1-6, with TRBD1 matching over 9 bases. The germline V gene encodes CDR1 MNHNY and CDR2 SVGAGI (reference sequence). V shed 10 bases, J shed 9 bases, and the junction held 13 bases outside the gene matches. This CDR3 contains 15 residues. DNA for the CDR3: TGTGCCACCATACCGCGGACAGGGGAATTTTCACCCCTCCACTTT. Protein: CATIPRTGEFSPLHF.

The chain has TRBV11-1 and TRBJ1-1; no reliable D call. Germline V gene lookup returns CDR1 SGHAT and CDR2 FQDESV (reference sequence). V lost 5 bases and J 1 base, leaving 8 bases between the germline ends. CDR3 size: 13 residues. The CDR3 sequence is CASSPRWNTEAFF. As DNA, the CDR3 is TGTGCCAGCAGCCCCAGGTGGAACACTGAAGCTTTCTTT.

The chain employs TRBV7-8 and TRBJ2-2; D tentatively fits TRBD1 or TRBD2 (6 bases each). The CDR3 runs to 15 residues. The V end was cut by 5 bases, the J end by 3 bases, with 13 bases between. CDR1 and CDR2 (germline): SGHVS, FQNEAQ. CDR3 nucleotides: TGTGCCAGCAGCGCGCTAGGGGGGTACACCGGGGAGCTGTTTTTT. Translation: CASSALGGYTGELFF.

This clone has only one observation. This chain links TRBV10-3 with TRBJ1-2; TRBD1 matches at 9 bases. After removal of 2 bases from V and 6 bases from J, the junction contained 4 bases not matched to a gene. This CDR3 is built from 14 residues. Per germline, CDR1 ENHRY and CDR2 SYGVKD. The CDR3, as DNA: TGTGCCATCAGTGAGACAGGGGGCGCCGATGGCTACACCTTC. Translating gives CAISETGGADGYTF.

The chain joins TRBV9 to TRBJ2-7; 8 bases line up with TRBD1. V gave up 4 bases and J gave up 7 bases; unmatched junction bases: 13. The CDR3 is made up of 15 amino acids. CDR1 and CDR2 from the germline V gene are SGDLS and YYNGEE. In DNA, the CDR3 is TGTGCCAGCAGCCCCGGACAGGGATCCTACGCGGAGCAGTACTTC. It encodes CASSPGQGSYAEQYF.

The chain employs TRBV7-2 and TRBJ1-2; weak D call: TRBD1 (5 bases). In germline, CDR1 is SGHTA, CDR2 FQGNSA. Trimming took off 3 bases at V and 0 bases at J, with 8 bases between the two ends. This CDR3 region has 14 residues. The DNA of the CDR3 is TGTGCCAGCAGCTTTACGACAGCTAACTATGGCTACACCTTC. Translated, it gives CASSFTTANYGYTF.

The chain carries TRBV18 and TRBJ2-4; D not certain. With 4 bases removed from V and 0 bases from J, the gap between germline ends came to 13 bases. This CDR3 is 16 amino acids long. From germline, CDR1 is KGHSH and CDR2 LQKENI. The CDR3 protein is CASSRLDLIAKNIQYF. The CDR3 coding sequence is TGTGCCAGCTCACGCCTGGACCTGATAGCCAAAAACATTCAGTACTTC.

The rearrangement joins TRBV5-5 to TRBJ2-2; 8 positions match TRBD1. The CDR3 is 18 residues long. Germline CDR1 reads SGHKS; CDR2 reads YYEKEE (reference sequence). J gave up 4 bases and V 0 bases, and 11 bases lay outside the gene matches. CDR3 DNA: TGTGCCAGCAGCTTGGCTCCAGGGGGCACTTTTCGCACCGGGGAGCTGTTTTTT. Amino acid sequence: CASSLAPGGTFRTGELFF.

This chain uses TRBV10-1 with TRBJ1-5, with 7 positions matching TRBD1. CDR3 length: 16 amino acids. Germline CDR1 reads WNHNN; CDR2 reads SYGVQD (reference sequence). The junction had 13 bases not matched to a gene; V was cut back by 5 bases and J by 6 bases. CDR3 amino acids: CASSRGPGGAVQPQHF. The CDR3 bases are TGCGCCAGCAGTCGAGGACCAGGGGGAGCGGTTCAGCCCCAGCATTTT.

This chain connects TRBV7-9 to TRBJ1-4; unclear D gene. There are 14 residues in the CDR3. The V gene's germline CDR1 is SEHNR and CDR2 FQNEAQ (reference sequence). V was shortened by 0 bases and J by 8 bases, with 10 bases between the two germline ends. As DNA, the CDR3 is TGTGCCAGCAGCTTAGCAGGGTTGGGCGAAAAACTGTTTTTT. Amino acid sequence: CASSLAGLGEKLFF.

This rearrangement joins TRBV9 to TRBJ2-7, with a tentative D call TRBD2 (6 bases). Germline V gene sequence: CDR1 SGDLS, CDR2 YYNGEE. The CDR3 is made up of 15 amino acids. Trimming stripped 2 bases from V and 4 bases from J, with 16 bases between. CDR3 nucleotide sequence: TGTGCCAGCAGCGTTATGGGGGAGGCGACTTACGAGCAGTACTTC. Its protein product is CASSVMGEATYEQYF.

The genes are TRBV5-1 and TRBJ2-3, with D unclear. The CDR3 has 14 residues. V was clipped by 2 bases and J by 2 bases, with 9 bases between them. Germline assignment: CDR1 SGHRS and CDR2 YFSETQ. The CDR3 DNA is TGCGCCAGCAGCTTTAGTAGAATCACAGATACGCAGTATTTT. Its protein product is CASSFSRITDTQYF.

The CDR3 nucleotides are TGTGCCAGCAGCCTGCTCCGGGACAGTTACGAGCAGTACTTC. It specifies CASSLLRDSYEQYF. The J gene is TRBJ2-7, the V gene TRBV4-2; 7 bases align to TRBD1. V lost 4 bases, J lost 4 bases, and 7 bases stayed unmatched. Germline lookup yields CDR1 LGHNA and CDR2 YNFKEQ. This CDR3 is built from 14 residues.

This chain links TRBV6-5 with TRBJ2-6, with D unresolved. CDR3 size: 13 residues. The V end lost 7 bases, the J end lost 2 bases, and 6 bases lay between the germline ends. From germline, CDR1 is MNHEY and CDR2 SVGAGI. The CDR3 loop reads CASNQPGANVLTF. The CDR3 bases are TGTGCCAGCAACCAGCCTGGGGCCAACGTCCTGACTTTC.

This clone was observed once. The chain links TRBV6-6 to TRBJ2-7, with D perhaps given as TRBD1 or TRBD2 (6 bases each). The V end lost 6 bases, the J end lost 2 bases, and 11 bases lay between the germline ends. The CDR3 runs to 13 residues. CDR1 is MNHNY, CDR2 SVGAGI, per germline (reference sequence). CDR3 sequence: CASRGAGTYEQYF. CDR3 nucleotides: TGTGCCAGCAGGGGGGCGGGAACCTACGAGCAGTACTTC.

V and J are TRBV29-1 and TRBJ2-1, with D possibly being TRBD1 (6 bases). Deletions cut 0 bases from V and 5 bases from J, with 14 bases between. CDR1 and CDR2 (germline): SQVTM, ANQGSEA. This CDR3 is 15 amino acids long. CDR3 amino acids: CSVEDLGTTNNEQFF. CDR3 sequence (DNA): TGCAGCGTTGAAGATCTCGGGACAACCAACAATGAGCAGTTCTTC.